Following are 19 T cell receptor beta chains from one sample sequenced in a study of OX40 agonist ivuxolimab in advanced cancers. Sequenced by immunoSEQ multiplex PCR; TCRdb stores in-frame clones only, minus some. In the table there are fewer than 85,000 clones, around 86% of which are singletons. Sequenced material: CD4+ or CD8+ T cells sorted from blood, taken in a trial of the OX40 agonist ivuxolimab. These receptors were taken from an adult with an advanced solid tumor such as melanoma, head and neck, liver or kidney cancer.

V gene TRBV28 combines with J gene TRBJ1-4, with D possibly being TRBD1 (6 bases). CDR1 is MDHEN, CDR2 SYDVKM, per germline. The V gene lost 2 bases and the J gene lost 1 base, with 11 bases spanning the gap. This CDR3 region has 16 residues. CDR3 sequence reads: CASSLQGRGTNEKLFF. The CDR3 coding sequence is TGTGCCAGCAGTTTACAGGGGCGAGGAACTAATGAAAAACTGTTTTTT.

The CDR3 DNA follows: TGTGCCAGCAGTAAATACGAGCAGTACTTC. It translates to CASSKYEQYF. The chain uses TRBV28 and TRBJ2-7; D not resolved. V lost 5 bases and J 4 bases, leaving 3 bases between the germline ends. The germline V gene has CDR1 MDHEN and CDR2 SYDVKM. This CDR3 is 10 amino acids long.

CDR3 protein: CASSLGPQGLGYGYTF. The CDR3 nucleotides read TGCGCCAGCAGCTTGGGTCCCCAGGGTTTGGGCTATGGCTACACCTTC. This rearrangement joins TRBV5-1 to TRBJ1-2; a possible D gene is TRBD1 (5 bases). V dropped 0 bases and J dropped 4 bases, with 16 bases sitting between them. The germline gives CDR1 SGHRS, CDR2 YFSETQ. The CDR3 is 16 amino acids.

V and J are TRBV2 and TRBJ2-5; maybe TRBD2 (6 bases). Between the trimmed V and J ends, which lost 6 bases and 7 bases, there was a span of 18 bases. This CDR3 region has 14 residues. Looked up from germline, CDR1 is SNHLY and CDR2 is FYNNEI. DNA for the CDR3: TGTGCCAGCAGCCGGGGGACTGCGGGCGTGACCCAGTACTTC. It translates to CASSRGTAGVTQYF.

In this sample, this clone turned up a few times. The CDR3 DNA follows: TGTGCCAGCAGAATACAGGGGGCGTTTAACACAGATACGCAGTATTTT. It is translated as CASRIQGAFNTDTQYF. The chain links TRBV5-6 to TRBJ2-3; 9 nucleotides agree with TRBD1. The junction had 9 bases not matched to a gene; V was cut back by 5 bases and J by 2 bases. Germline CDR1 SGHDT, CDR2 YYEEEE. CDR3 length equals 16 residues.

The V call is TRBV29-1, the J call TRBJ2-7, with 10 bases lining up with TRBD1. This CDR3 is built from 15 residues. Looked up from germline, CDR1 is SQVTM and CDR2 is ANQGSEA. V gave up 1 base and J gave up 2 bases; unmatched junction bases: 5. CDR3 protein: CSVEGGQGRAYEQYF. In nucleotides, the CDR3 is TGCAGCGTTGAAGGGGGACAGGGGAGGGCCTACGAGCAGTACTTC.

This rearrangement joins TRBV7-2 to TRBJ1-3; possibly TRBD1 for D (5 bases). The CDR3 sequence is 14 residues long. Trimming removed 5 bases at V and 0 bases at J, with 8 bases between. The germline V gene encodes CDR1 SGHTA and CDR2 FQGNSA. The CDR3 sequence: CASSRGSSGNTIYF. The CDR3 bases are TGTGCCAGCAGCCGGGGGAGCTCTGGAAACACCATATATTTT.

The rearrangement links TRBV6-5 to TRBJ2-5; 8 positions match TRBD1. The V gene end was trimmed by 5 bases and the J gene end by 1 base; junction bases not matched to a gene: 6. The CDR3 runs to 15 residues. CDR1 MNHEY and CDR2 SVGAGI come from the germline V gene. The CDR3 loop is CASSVLGQVQETQYF. CDR3 DNA sequence: TGTGCCAGCAGTGTTCTGGGACAGGTCCAAGAGACCCAGTACTTC.

The chain has TRBV19 and TRBJ1-5; tentatively, D is TRBD1 (6 bases). V was trimmed by 8 bases and J by 6 bases, leaving 14 bases between them. The CDR3 is made up of 13 amino acids. Germline assignment: CDR1 LNHDA and CDR2 SQIVND (reference sequence). The CDR3 loop is CASRTGRGQPQHF. The DNA of the CDR3 is TGTGCCAGTCGAACAGGGAGAGGTCAGCCCCAGCATTTT. The whole variable domain, filled in from reference TRBV19 and TRBJ1-5, reads DGGITQSPKYLFRKEGQNVTLSCEQNLNHDAMYWYRQDPGQGLRLIYYSQIVNDFQKGDIAEGYSVSREKKESFPLTVTSAQKNPTAFYLCASRTGRGQPQHFGDGTRLSIL.

This clone was seen once. The genes are TRBV5-1 and TRBJ2-5; no definite D call. V lost 1 base and J lost 3, with 7 bases in between. The CDR3 runs 13 residues. Germline assignment: CDR1 SGHRS and CDR2 YFSETQ. The CDR3 bases are TGCGCCAGCAGCTTGATCTTCGAAGAGACCCAGTACTTC. This translates into CASSLIFEETQYF.

The chain carries TRBV5-1 and TRBJ1-6; tentatively, D is TRBD1 (6 bases). Trimming removed 3 bases from V and 7 bases from J, with 11 bases in between. CDR3 length equals 14 residues. Germline values: CDR1 SGHRS, CDR2 YFSETQ. The CDR3 loop is CASSSTGLNSPLHF. Written as DNA, the CDR3 is TGCGCCAGCAGCTCGACAGGACTGAATTCACCCCTCCACTTT. The full variable domain, its missing parts supplied by reference TRBV5-1 and TRBJ1-6, is KAGVTQTPRYLIKTRGQQVTLSCSPISGHRSVSWYQQTPGQGLQFLFEYFSETQRNKGNFPGRFSGRQFSNSRSEMNVSTLELGDSALYLCASSSTGLNSPLHFGNGTRLTVT.

V is TRBV29-1 and J is TRBJ2-3; no definite D call. Germline CDR1 reads SQVTM; CDR2 reads ANQGSEA. This CDR3 spans 11 amino acids. Trimming left V 1 base short and J 6 bases short, with 5 bases between. Written as DNA, the CDR3 is TGCAGCGTTGAAGGGCCCGATACGCAGTATTTT. It translates to CSVEGPDTQYF.

V usage is TRBV28 and J usage is TRBJ1-5; 10 nucleotides agree with TRBD1. Germline V gene sequence: CDR1 MDHEN, CDR2 SYDVKM. V trimming: 5 bases; J trimming: 2 bases; junction bases outside the gene matches: 6. This CDR3 is 16 amino acids long. The CDR3 nucleotides are TGTGCCAGCAGTAAGACAGGGGGCCTCGGCAATCAGCCCCAGCATTTT. Translated, it gives CASSKTGGLGNQPQHF.

The sample holds one count of this clone. The rearrangement joins TRBV28 to TRBJ2-7; 7 nucleotides agree with TRBD1. The CDR3 totals 14 residues. V trimming: 5 bases; J trimming: 4 bases; junction bases outside the gene matches: 8. The germline CDR1 and CDR2 sequences are MDHEN and SYDVKM. The CDR3 loop reads CASSRSGQHYEQYF. CDR3 DNA: TGTGCCAGCAGTAGATCGGGACAGCATTACGAGCAGTACTTC.

In this sample, this clone turned up once. The V and J genes are TRBV20-1 and TRBJ1-1, with D tentatively TRBD1 (5 bases). V dropped 7 bases and J dropped 8 bases, with 14 bases sitting between them. CDR1 is DFQATT, CDR2 SNEGSKA, per germline (reference sequence). The CDR3 runs to 11 residues. In DNA, the CDR3 is TGCAGTGGCGGGCGAGCAGGGGAAGCTTTCTTT. The encoded protein is CSGGRAGEAFF.

This chain joins TRBV9 and TRBJ2-3; D unclear. The CDR3 loop spans 14 amino acids. Trimming left V 0 bases short and J 6 bases short, with 11 bases between. Germline assignment: CDR1 SGDLS and CDR2 YYNGEE. The CDR3 sequence: CASSVAGRPDTQYF. CDR3 coding DNA: TGTGCCAGCAGCGTAGCGGGCCGCCCGGATACGCAGTATTTT.

V usage is TRBV19 and J usage is TRBJ2-1; D is perhaps TRBD1 (5 bases). The CDR3 is 15 residues long. V was clipped by 4 bases and J by 4 bases, with 14 bases between them. In germline, CDR1 is LNHDA, CDR2 SQIVND (reference sequence). The CDR3 here is CASSKEEQGYNEQFF. In nucleotides, the CDR3 is TGTGCCAGTAGTAAAGAAGAGCAGGGTTACAATGAGCAGTTCTTC.

In this sample, this clone turned up once. The rearrangement uses TRBV18 and TRBJ1-6; no reliable D call. Germline V CDR1 and CDR2: KGHSH, LQKENI. Trimming took off 6 bases at V and 14 bases at J, with 14 bases between the two ends. The CDR3 length is 12 residues. The CDR3 DNA sequence: TGTGCCAGCTCCCGGGCCTTTGATACCCTCCACTTT. Translating it yields CASSRAFDTLHF.

This clone came up once. The rearrangement uses TRBV7-3 and TRBJ1-1; no definite D call. The CDR3 spans 16 residues. The ends were cut back, 2 bases at V and 0 bases at J, with 13 bases in the middle. Germline CDR1 reads SGHTA; CDR2 reads FQGTGA. CDR3 loop: CASSLGPSRVNTEAFF. The CDR3 DNA sequence: TGTGCCAGCAGCTTAGGACCTTCCCGGGTGAACACTGAAGCTTTCTTT. The full variable domain, with the rest looked up from reference TRBV7-3 and TRBJ1-1, is GAGVSQTPSNKVTEKGKYVELRCDPISGHTALYWYRQSLGQGPEFLIYFQGTGAADDSGLPNDRFFAVRPEGSVSTLKIQRTERGDSAVYLCASSLGPSRVNTEAFFGQGTRLTVV.